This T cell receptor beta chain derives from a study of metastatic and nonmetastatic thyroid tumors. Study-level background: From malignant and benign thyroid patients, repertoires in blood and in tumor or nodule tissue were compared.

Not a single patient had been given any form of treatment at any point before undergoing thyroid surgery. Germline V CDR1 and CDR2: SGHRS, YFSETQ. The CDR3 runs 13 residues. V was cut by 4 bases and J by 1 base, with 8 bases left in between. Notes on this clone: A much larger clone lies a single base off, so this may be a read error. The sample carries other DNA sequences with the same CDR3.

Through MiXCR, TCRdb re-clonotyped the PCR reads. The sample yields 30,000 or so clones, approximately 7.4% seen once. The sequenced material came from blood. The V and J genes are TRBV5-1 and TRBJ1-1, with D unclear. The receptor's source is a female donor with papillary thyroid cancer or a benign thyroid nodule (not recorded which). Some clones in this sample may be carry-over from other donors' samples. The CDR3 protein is CASSPRTNTEAFF. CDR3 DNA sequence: TGCGCCAGCAGCCCCCGAACGAACACTGAAGCTTTCTTT.